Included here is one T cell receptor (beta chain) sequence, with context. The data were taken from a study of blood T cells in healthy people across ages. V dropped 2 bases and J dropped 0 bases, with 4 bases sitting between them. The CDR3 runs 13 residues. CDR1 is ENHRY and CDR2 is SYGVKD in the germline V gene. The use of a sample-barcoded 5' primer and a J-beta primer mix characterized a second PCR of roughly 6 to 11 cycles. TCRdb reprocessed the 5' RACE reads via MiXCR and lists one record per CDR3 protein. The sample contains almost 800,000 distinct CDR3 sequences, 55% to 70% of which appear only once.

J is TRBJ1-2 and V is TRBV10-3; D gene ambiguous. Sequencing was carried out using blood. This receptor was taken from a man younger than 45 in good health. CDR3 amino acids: CAISENANYGYTF. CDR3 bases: TGTGCCATCAGTGAGAACGCTAACTATGGCTACACCTTC.